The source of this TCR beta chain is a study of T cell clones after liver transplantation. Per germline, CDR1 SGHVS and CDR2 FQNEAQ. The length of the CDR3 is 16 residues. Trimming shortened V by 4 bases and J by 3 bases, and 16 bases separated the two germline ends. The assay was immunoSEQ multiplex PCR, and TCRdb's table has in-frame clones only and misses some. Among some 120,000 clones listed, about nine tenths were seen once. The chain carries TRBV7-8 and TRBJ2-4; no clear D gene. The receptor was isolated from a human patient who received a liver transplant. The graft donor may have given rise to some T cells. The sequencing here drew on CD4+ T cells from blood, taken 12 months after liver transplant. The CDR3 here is CASSSTARDGKNIQYF. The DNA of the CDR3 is TGTGCCAGCAGCTCGACCGCTAGGGATGGCAAAAACATTCAGTACTTC.